This entry describes one T cell receptor (beta chain). The antigen is unknown. CD8+ and CD4+ T cells from blood underwent TCR beta sequencing, which was carried out in a high-throughput format. Patients with Susac syndrome showed fulfilment of recently defined diagnostic criteria for definite or probable disease. With random hexamers, reverse transcription was performed on about 0.45 to 1 ug of RNA. Multiplex PCR with immunoSEQ amplified the TCR beta CDR3 across 54 Vbeta and 13 Jbeta. TCRdb passed the immunoSEQ multiplex PCR reads through MiXCR, listing each CDR3 protein once. The sample has some 200,000 distinct CDR3 sequences, more than 85% seen once. Germline CDR1 SNHLY, CDR2 FYNNEI. This CDR3 has 14 amino acids. V gave up 4 bases and J gave up 4 bases; unmatched junction bases: 4. These data belong to a study of CD8 T cells in Susac syndrome. General study findings and limits: The study identified about fifteen and five Susac-specific public clones in total CD8+ and CD8+ TEMRA repertoires.

V and J are TRBV2 and TRBJ2-1; 7 bases match TRBD2. The sequence came from a human donor with Susac syndrome. Sequencing input: CD8+ T cells from PBMCs. This chain's CDR3 is CASSGSRGYNEQFF. DNA of the CDR3: TGTGCCAGCAGTGGTTCGCGGGGGTACAATGAGCAGTTCTTC.